What follows is one TCR beta chain and its context. CDR1 is SGHDT and CDR2 is YYEEEE in the germline V gene. V shed 0 bases and J shed 6 bases, with 21 bases lying between them. The CDR3 consists of 17 residues. The sample comes from a study of T cell changes during pregnancy in multiple sclerosis. The repertoire was sequenced with immunoSEQ multiplex PCR; TCRdb's copy has only in-frame clones and lacks some. Seen here are approximately 60,000 clones, 90% to 95% observed once, and the top ten hold less than 4%. This TCR was recovered from a female donor with multiple sclerosis, enrolled in a pregnancy study. Here the sequenced sample was CD8+ T cells from peripheral blood mononuclear cells, taken in the third trimester of pregnancy. V usage is TRBV5-6 and J usage is TRBJ1-1; D may be TRBD1 (5 bases). CDR3 coding DNA: TGTGCCAGCAGCTTGGCCATCACCGGAGGGGTTAGAGCTGAAGCTTTCTTT. It translates to CASSLAITGGVRAEAFF.